These T cell receptor beta chains were read from a single sample in a study of T cells in lung cancer brain metastases. The repertoire was sequenced with immunoSEQ multiplex PCR; TCRdb's copy has only in-frame clones and lacks some. Of about 4,200 clones detected, 85% to 90% appear once; the ten largest clones hold 8.1%. The specimen was tumor tissue from the primary lung tumor. The receptor set was obtained from a man between 60 and 70 years old with non-small cell lung cancer. Both conserved end residues are part of each CDR3. The order of the fields is D gene, V gene, clone size, J gene, CDR3 protein, CDR3 DNA. D genes are given only for firm matches. Clone size is not always given. Where it is, it says once, few, many or a class for expanded clones.

d_gene: TRBD2; v_gene: TRBV18; abundance: -; j_gene: TRBJ2-7; CDR3aa: CASSFRGTSDNEQYF; CDR3nt: TGTGCCAGCTCTTTTCGGGGGACTAGCGACAACGAGCAGTACTTC
d_gene: -; v_gene: TRBV5-8; abundance: -; j_gene: TRBJ1-2; CDR3aa: CASSLGFGPYGYTF; CDR3nt: TGTGCCAGCAGCTTGGGATTCGGGCCCTATGGCTACACCTTC
d_gene: -; v_gene: TRBV7-9; abundance: -; j_gene: TRBJ1-5; CDR3aa: CASSQDKAQPQHF; CDR3nt: TGTGCCAGCAGCCAAGACAAGGCTCAGCCCCAGCATTTT
d_gene: -; v_gene: TRBV27; abundance: once; j_gene: TRBJ1-4; CDR3aa: CASSLYGWGSNEKLFF; CDR3nt: TGTGCCAGCAGTTTATATGGCTGGGGGTCTAATGAAAAACTGTTTTTT
d_gene: -; v_gene: TRBV9; abundance: -; j_gene: TRBJ1-2; CDR3aa: CASSITANYGYTF; CDR3nt: TGTGCCAGCAGCATTACAGCTAACTATGGCTACACCTTC
d_gene: -; v_gene: TRBV7-3; abundance: -; j_gene: TRBJ2-6; CDR3aa: CASSLTPPGGSRSGANVLTF; CDR3nt: TGTGCCAGCAGCCTAACGCCCCCGGGGGGCTCTCGCTCTGGGGCCAACGTCCTGACTTTC
d_gene: TRBD1; v_gene: TRBV11-2; abundance: -; j_gene: TRBJ2-7; CDR3aa: CASSSNRQGKYF; CDR3nt: TGTGCCAGCAGCTCCAACCGACAGGGGAAGTACTTC
d_gene: TRBD2; v_gene: TRBV11-3; abundance: -; j_gene: TRBJ2-2; CDR3aa: CASSFSGGNTGELFF; CDR3nt: TGTGCCAGCAGCTTTAGCGGGGGGAACACCGGGGAGCTGTTTTTT
d_gene: -; v_gene: TRBV6-1; abundance: -; j_gene: TRBJ2-5; CDR3aa: CASSLHETQYF; CDR3nt: TGTGCCAGCAGCCTTCATGAGACCCAGTACTTC
d_gene: -; v_gene: TRBV7-2; abundance: -; j_gene: TRBJ2-5; CDR3aa: CASSALHRGERETQYF; CDR3nt: TGTGCCAGCAGCGCCTTGCACAGAGGGGAGAGAGAGACCCAGTACTTC
d_gene: -; v_gene: TRBV27; abundance: once; j_gene: TRBJ2-2; CDR3aa: CASSWWGTGELFF; CDR3nt: TGTGCCAGTAGTTGGTGGGGAACCGGGGAGCTGTTTTTT